Below, one T cell receptor (beta chain) is given with its context. TCRdb's table, derived via immunoSEQ multiplex PCR, lists solely in-frame clones and lacks some. The sample shows fewer than 15,000 clones, more than 75% of them seen only once. The data derive from a study of technical replicates of blood from a handful of donors. Per the germline V gene, CDR1 is MNHEY and CDR2 is SMNVEV (reference sequence). The CDR3 is 14 amino acids. The V gene end was trimmed by 5 bases and the J gene end by 12 bases; junction bases not matched to a gene: 12. This chain uses TRBV27 with TRBJ2-3; 9 nucleotides align to TRBD2. Sequenced sample: PBMCs. This TCR was sampled from a human donor in good health. The CDR3 sequence: CASSALSGTSSQYF. In DNA form, the CDR3 reads TGTGCCAGCAGTGCCCTATCCGGGACTAGCAGTCAGTATTTT.